This T cell receptor beta chain was captured in a study of blood T cell repertoires in COVID-19. Study information: Collection of acute and convalescent COVID-19 samples took place in the United States, Italy and Spain. PBMCs, B-cell-depleted T cells, or T cells were the source of the cDNA or gDNA that made up the material.

The CDR3 loop spans 15 amino acids. CDR1 LNHDA and CDR2 SQIVND come from the germline V gene (reference sequence). With V trimmed by 5 bases and J by 0 bases, 4 bases remained unmatched. Original handling: Amplification of reference gene primers provided the estimated nucleated cell counts. Profiling relied on immunoSEQ multiplex PCR, and the TCRdb table lists in-frame clones only, not all of them. V and J calls and clone size are those listed in that table; D and trimming were worked out from the DNA. Of tens of thousands of clones detected, 75% to 95% appear once; the ten largest clones hold approximately 15%.

The source is a man older than 75 with acute or convalescent COVID-19. V gene TRBV19 combines with J gene TRBJ1-3, with 7 positions matching TRBD1. The specimen sequenced was peripheral blood. CDR3 loop: CASSSGDSSGNTIYF. As DNA, the CDR3 is TGTGCCAGTAGTTCCGGGGACAGCTCTGGAAACACCATATATTTT.